The 10 T cell receptor beta chains listed next were all sequenced from one sample in a study of beta chain features in type 1 diabetes. Overall study results and limits: In every one of the four CD4+ subsets, TCRB CDR3s were moderately but significantly shorter in Type 1 diabetes patients.

Expressed TCRB transcripts were sequenced because the isolated RNA had all been reverse transcribed beforehand. Produced via immunoSEQ multiplex PCR; TCRdb's table is partial and in-frame only. The sample has a few hundred thousand clones; approximately 24% are singletons. What these receptors recognize is not known. Source material: naive CD4+ T cells from blood. The receptors come from a woman aged 25-40 years with type 1 diabetes.

The V gene is TRBV23-1, the J gene TRBJ1-2; TRBD1 is a possible D gene (6 bases). TRBV23-1 carries the ORF label, with uncertain function. The V end lost 2 bases, the J end lost 7 bases, and 11 bases lay between the germline ends. The CDR3 is 13 amino acids. The CDR3 region is CASSQLGQFGYTF. The CDR3 DNA follows: TGCGCCAGCAGTCAACTTGGACAGTTTGGCTACACCTTC.

The table lists this clone with a few counts. This rearrangement joins TRBV7-9 to TRBJ1-1; D gene unclear. The germline CDR1 and CDR2 sequences are SEHNR and FQNEAQ (reference sequence). The V end was cut by 1 base, the J end by 0 bases, with 9 bases between. This CDR3 is 15 amino acids long. The CDR3 sequence: CASSLGRTVNTEAFF. Written as DNA, the CDR3 is TGTGCCAGCAGCTTAGGCAGAACCGTGAACACTGAAGCTTTCTTT.

This clone was recorded once. V usage is TRBV18 and J usage is TRBJ1-5; 10 bases agree with TRBD1. The CDR3 spans 15 residues. With 3 bases clipped from V and 7 bases from J, the junction kept 6 bases outside the gene matches. Per germline, CDR1 KGHSH and CDR2 LQKENI. Written as DNA, the CDR3 is TGTGCCAGCTCACCCCGACAGGGGGCCCACCAGCCCCAGCATTTT. Protein sequence: CASSPRQGAHQPQHF. Drawing the rest from reference TRBV18 and TRBJ1-5, the complete variable domain is NAGVMQNPRHLVRRRGQEARLRCSPMKGHSHVYWYRQLPEEGLKFMVYLQKENIIDESGMPKERFSAEFPKEGPSILRIQQVVRGDSAAYFCASSPRQGAHQPQHFGDGTRLSIL.

CDR3 DNA sequence: TGTGCCAGTAGTGCCCCGACACCCAACTATGGCTACACCTTC. It codes for CASSAPTPNYGYTF. This chain links TRBV19 with TRBJ1-2, with D hard to call. V lost 5 bases, J lost 2 bases, and 12 bases lay in between. The CDR3 runs 14 residues. Germline CDR1 LNHDA, CDR2 SQIVND (reference sequence).

This clone was found a few times. This chain joins TRBV30 and TRBJ2-1; TRBD1 agrees at 8 bases. The CDR3 has 15 residues. The trim removed 3 bases at V and 0 bases at J, leaving 4 bases unmatched. Germline CDR1 and CDR2: GTSNPN and SVGIG (reference sequence). The CDR3 spells CAWSRGQVSYNEQFF. The CDR3 DNA reads TGTGCCTGGAGCCGGGGACAGGTCTCCTACAATGAGCAGTTCTTC.

The chain has TRBV11-3 and TRBJ1-2, with 8 bases fitting TRBD1. V was clipped by 2 bases and J by 8 bases; unmatched bases: 7. This CDR3 contains 14 residues. Per the germline V gene, CDR1 is SGHNT and CDR2 is YENEEA. The CDR3 sequence is CASSLSQGARGYTF. The CDR3 DNA reads TGTGCCAGCAGCTTATCCCAGGGGGCGCGAGGCTACACCTTC.

The rearrangement joins TRBV9 to TRBJ1-5; perhaps TRBD1 as D (5 bases). V was trimmed by 0 bases and J by 5 bases, leaving 12 bases between them. From germline, CDR1 is SGDLS and CDR2 YYNGEE. The CDR3 has 15 amino acids. This CDR3 reads CASSVGQGWDQPQHF. CDR3 coding DNA: TGTGCCAGCAGCGTAGGGCAGGGTTGGGATCAGCCCCAGCATTTT.

In this sample, this clone turned up a few times. The chain has TRBV4-1 and TRBJ1-4; D perhaps matches TRBD1 (5 bases). The CDR3 is 12 amino acids. V was trimmed by 4 bases and J by 10 bases, leaving 10 bases between them. CDR1 is MGHRA and CDR2 is YSYEKL in the germline V gene. The CDR3 DNA reads TGCGCCAGCAGCCCTCCCGGGGGAAAACTGTTTTTT. Protein product: CASSPPGGKLFF.

This chain joins TRBV5-6 and TRBJ2-7, with D perhaps TRBD1 (5 bases). Germline V CDR1 and CDR2: SGHDT, YYEEEE. The CDR3 is 14 residues long. Between the trimmed V and J ends, which lost 5 bases and 0 bases, there was a span of 12 bases. CDR3 nucleotides: TGTGCCAGCAGTTTCGACAGCAGCTCCTACGAGCAGTACTTC. It specifies CASSFDSSSYEQYF. Full variable domain (remainder filled in from reference TRBV5-6 and TRBJ2-7): DAGVTQSPTHLIKTRGQQVTLRCSPKSGHDTVSWYQQALGQGPQFIFQYYEEEERQRGNFPDRFSGHQFPNYSSELNVNALLLGDSALYLCASSFDSSSYEQYFGPGTRLTVT.

The CDR3, as DNA: TGCAGCGTAGATGACAGGGGGTTTGAAAAACTGTTTTTT. It specifies CSVDDRGFEKLFF. This chain links TRBV29-1 with TRBJ1-4; 9 bases align to TRBD1. The germline CDR1 and CDR2 sequences are SQVTM and ANQGSEA. After removal of 6 bases from V and 7 bases from J, the junction contained 6 bases not matched to a gene. The CDR3 totals 13 residues.